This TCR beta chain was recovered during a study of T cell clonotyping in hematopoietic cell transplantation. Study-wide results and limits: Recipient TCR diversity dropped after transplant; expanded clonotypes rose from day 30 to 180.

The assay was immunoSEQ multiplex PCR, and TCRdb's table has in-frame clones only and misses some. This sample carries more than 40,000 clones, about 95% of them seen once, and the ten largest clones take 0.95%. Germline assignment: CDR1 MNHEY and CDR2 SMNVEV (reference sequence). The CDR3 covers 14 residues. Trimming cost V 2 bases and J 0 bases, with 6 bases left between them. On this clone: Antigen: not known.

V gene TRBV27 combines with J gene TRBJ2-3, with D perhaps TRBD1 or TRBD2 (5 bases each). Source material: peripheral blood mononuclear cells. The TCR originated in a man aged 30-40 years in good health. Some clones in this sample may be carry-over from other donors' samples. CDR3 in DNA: TGTGCCAGCAGTTTAGGGGGAAGCACAGATACGCAGTATTTT. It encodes CASSLGGSTDTQYF.